This TCR beta chain originates from a study of post-analysis software for immune sequencing data. Study-level findings and limits: F measure grouped same-batch samples tightly together. Relative to controls, patients with multiple sclerosis showed significantly lower normalized Chao1 diversity. In patients, about 5 TRBV segments were more frequent than in controls, with TRBV5-6, TRBV5-1 and TRBV20-1 among them.

Unique molecular identifiers tagged the TCR beta cDNA libraries. With roughly 0.85 to 11 million T cells as the source, about half a million cDNA molecules resulted. A single record per CDR3 protein comes from TCRdb applying MiXCR to the PCR reads. The sample includes fewer than 850,000 distinct CDR3 sequences, more than 45% of them seen just once. Concerning this clonotype: Its antigen remains unidentified.

The CDR3 runs 14 residues. V lost 5 bases and J 8 bases, leaving 18 bases between the germline ends. Germline CDR1 and CDR2: SEHNR and FQNEAQ (reference sequence). The sequenced sample was blood. This sequence originates from a girl aged 10 to 17 with multiple sclerosis. The V and J genes are TRBV7-9 and TRBJ1-2; D not certain. CDR3 bases: TGTGCCAGCAGCCCCCCGGCCAAGGGTGAGGGCTACACCTTC. It codes for CASSPPAKGEGYTF.